Below, one TCR beta chain is given with its context. The V gene lost 0 bases and the J gene lost 0 bases, with 17 bases spanning the gap. The CDR3 is 18 residues long. CDR1 is LNHDA and CDR2 is SQIVND in the germline V gene (reference sequence). The data derive from a study of blood T cell repertoires in COVID-19. The method was immunoSEQ multiplex PCR; TCRdb's version includes in-frame clones alone and lacks a portion of them. The top ten hold 1.2% of the sample, which has a few hundred thousand clones, 85% to 90% seen once. The sample was PBMCs or T cells enriched from blood (not recorded which). This sequence was found in a woman between 18 and 29 years old who had recovered from COVID-19. V and J are TRBV19 and TRBJ1-1, with D perhaps matching TRBD1 (6 bases). CDR3 protein: CASSIDLWDIHMNTEAFF. DNA of the CDR3: TGTGCCAGTAGTATAGATCTATGGGACATCCACATGAACACTGAAGCTTTCTTT.